The 22 T cell receptor beta chains listed next were all sequenced from one sample in a study of chemoradiotherapy in HPV16-positive cancers. Using immunoSEQ multiplex PCR, the repertoire was profiled, and TCRdb retains in-frame clones only, with some absent. The sample shows approximately 9,300 clones, roughly 65% of them seen only once. Collection of the sample occurred from a patient who underwent chemoradiotherapy. The receptors were gathered from a human donor with HPV-associated anogenital cancer.

The CDR3 is CASCLDPGRVDGYTF. The CDR3 DNA is TGTGCCAGTTGCCTAGATCCAGGACGGGTGGATGGCTACACCTTC. This chain connects TRBV19 to TRBJ1-2; D not resolved. This CDR3 has 15 residues. Deletions cut 8 bases from V and 6 bases from J, with 22 bases between. Germline-derived CDR1 and CDR2 are LNHDA and SQIVND (reference sequence).

The V and J genes are TRBV6-6 and TRBJ2-1; 10 nucleotides align to TRBD1. Germline trimming cut 6 bases from V and 10 bases from J; bases unmatched to any gene: 12. The CDR3 sequence is 15 residues long. Germline CDR1 and CDR2: MNHNY and SVGAGI (reference sequence). This CDR3 is CASRTPGQGSREQFF. The CDR3 region has the DNA TGTGCCAGCAGAACCCCGGGACAGGGGTCAAGGGAGCAGTTCTTC.

The CDR3 coding sequence is TGTGCCAGTAGTATAGATTCGGGACAGGGGGCGAGAGAGACCCAGTACTTC. As protein: CASSIDSGQGARETQYF. This chain joins TRBV19 and TRBJ2-5, with 12 bases aligning to TRBD1. Germline values: CDR1 LNHDA, CDR2 SQIVND (reference sequence). The CDR3 loop spans 17 amino acids. J was trimmed by 4 bases and V by 0 bases; bases with no gene match: 6.

This clone was found a few times. The chain is built from TRBV5-4 and TRBJ2-1; 9 bases are shared with TRBD1. The V segment lost 3 bases and the J segment 6 bases; nucleotides outside the gene matches: 7. This CDR3 has 15 residues. Germline CDR1 and CDR2: SGHNT and YYREEE (reference sequence). CDR3 protein: CASSSGTGTSNEQFF. Written as DNA, the CDR3 is TGTGCCAGCAGCTCCGGGACAGGGACGAGCAATGAGCAGTTCTTC.

The chain joins TRBV18 to TRBJ1-1; TRBD1 is a possible D gene (6 bases). The V gene's germline CDR1 is KGHSH and CDR2 LQKENI. This CDR3 contains 15 residues. V was pared by 3 bases and J by 2 bases, with 13 bases between. The CDR3 sequence is CASSPNLGQNTEAFF. The CDR3 DNA sequence: TGTGCCAGCTCACCTAATTTGGGACAAAACACTGAAGCTTTCTTT.

This clone showed up just a few times. The chain joins TRBV10-3 to TRBJ2-1, with D possibly matching TRBD2 (5 bases). The V gene lost 6 bases and the J gene lost 4 bases, with 10 bases spanning the gap. The CDR3 sequence is 13 residues long. Germline CDR1 reads ENHRY; CDR2 reads SYGVKD. CDR3 sequence reads: CAISPDYYNEQFF. The DNA of the CDR3 is TGTGCCATCAGCCCCGACTATTACAATGAGCAGTTCTTC.

This chain joins TRBV5-6 and TRBJ1-4; 10 nucleotides agree with TRBD1. In germline, CDR1 is SGHDT, CDR2 YYEEEE. This CDR3 is 16 amino acids long. With 3 bases clipped from V and 7 bases from J, the junction kept 9 bases outside the gene matches. The CDR3 region has the DNA TGTGCCAGCAGCTGGGGAGGAGGGACAGGGGCTGAAAAACTGTTTTTT. Protein product: CASSWGGGTGAEKLFF.

This clone was observed a single time. V gene TRBV2 combines with J gene TRBJ2-7; D ambiguous. Between the trimmed V and J ends, which lost 5 bases and 2 bases, there was a span of 4 bases. Germline values: CDR1 SNHLY, CDR2 FYNNEI. This CDR3 is built from 11 residues. In DNA, the CDR3 is TGTGCCAGCAGTTATGCCTACGAGCAGTACTTC. Encoded protein: CASSYAYEQYF. Full variable domain (remainder filled in from reference TRBV2 and TRBJ2-7): EPEVTQTPSHQVTQMGQEVILRCVPISNHLYFYWYRQILGQKVEFLVSFYNNEISEKSEIFDDQFSVERPDGSNFTLKIRSTKLEDSAMYFCASSYAYEQYFGPGTRLTVT.

This chain uses TRBV14 with TRBJ1-1; D ambiguous. Trimming removed 6 bases at V and 0 bases at J, with 14 bases between. CDR1 is SGHDN and CDR2 is FVKESK in the germline V gene. The CDR3 extends over 15 amino acids. CDR3 sequence reads: CASRPLRSMNTEAFF. In nucleotides, the CDR3 is TGTGCCAGCAGACCTCTAAGGAGCATGAACACTGAAGCTTTCTTT.

The chain recombines TRBV7-2 with TRBJ1-5; D uncertain. The CDR3 is 17 residues long. Per germline, CDR1 SGHTA and CDR2 FQGNSA. Trimming took off 3 bases at V and 3 bases at J, with 18 bases between the two ends. The CDR3: CASSFEAATLSNQPQHF. CDR3 DNA sequence: TGTGCCAGCAGCTTCGAGGCAGCTACCCTTTCCAATCAGCCCCAGCATTTT.

This clone was seen a handful of times. The same CDR3 arises from other DNA sequences in this sample as well. V gene TRBV28 combines with J gene TRBJ2-3; 9 bases fit TRBD2. The CDR3 consists of 18 residues. Trimming cost V 1 base and J 0 bases; bases outside gene matches: 8. CDR1 and CDR2 (germline): MDHEN, SYDVKM. CDR3 protein: CASSLLGGGVPSTDTQYF. Written as DNA, the CDR3 is TGTGCCAGCAGTTTATTGGGCGGGGGGGTTCCTAGCACAGATACGCAGTATTTT.

This clone has just a few counts. The CDR3 sequence: CASSLTYNEQFF. The CDR3, as DNA: TGTGCCAGCAGCTTAACCTACAATGAGCAGTTCTTC. The gene calls are TRBV11-2 and TRBJ2-1; D gene unclear. The CDR3 is 12 residues long. Trimming cost V 2 bases and J 2 bases, with 1 base left between them. The V gene's germline CDR1 is SGHAT and CDR2 FQNNGV.

This clone was seen more than once but under ten times. The V and J genes are TRBV7-9 and TRBJ1-6; D not resolved. The CDR3 has 13 residues. Trimming took 4 bases from V and 9 from J, leaving 10 bases between them. CDR1 and CDR2 from the germline V gene are SEHNR and FQNEAQ (reference sequence). CDR3 coding DNA: TGTGCCAGCAGCTCCGGTGGCGGTTCACCCCTCCACTTT. It codes for CASSSGGGSPLHF. Drawing the rest from reference TRBV7-9 and TRBJ1-6, the complete variable domain is DTGVSQNPRHKITKRGQNVTFRCDPISEHNRLYWYRQTLGQGPEFLTYFQNEAQLEKSRLLSDRFSAERPKGSFSTLEIQRTEQGDSAMYLCASSSGGGSPLHFGNGTRLTVT.

The J gene is TRBJ2-2, the V gene TRBV19; tentative D call: TRBD1 (6 bases). V lost 6 bases and J 0 bases, leaving 8 bases between the germline ends. The CDR3 is 14 residues long. Germline V gene sequence: CDR1 LNHDA, CDR2 SQIVND (reference sequence). CDR3 amino acids: CASSGTSNTGELFF. The CDR3 DNA reads TGTGCCAGTAGCGGGACATCGAACACCGGGGAGCTGTTTTTT. Looking up the rest from reference TRBV19 and TRBJ2-2 gives the full variable domain: DGGITQSPKYLFRKEGQNVTLSCEQNLNHDAMYWYRQDPGQGLRLIYYSQIVNDFQKGDIAEGYSVSREKKESFPLTVTSAQKNPTAFYLCASSGTSNTGELFFGEGSRLTVL.

This clone appeared a few times. This chain joins TRBV6-4 and TRBJ2-1; TRBD2 agrees at 7 bases. Germline trimming cut 9 bases from V and 7 bases from J; bases unmatched to any gene: 0. CDR1 MRHNA and CDR2 SNTAGT come from the germline V gene. CDR3 length: 10 residues. The CDR3 loop reads CARGGNEQFF. Here the CDR3 DNA reads TGTGCCAGGGGGGGGAATGAGCAGTTCTTC.

The rearrangement uses TRBV7-3 and TRBJ1-1; maybe TRBD1 (6 bases). The CDR3 is 16 amino acids. Trimming took 2 bases from V and 3 from J, leaving 16 bases between them. Germline V CDR1 and CDR2: SGHTA, FQGTGA. The CDR3 loop reads CASSLDGRGPYTEAFF. The DNA for the CDR3 is TGTGCCAGCAGCTTAGACGGACGGGGGCCCTACACTGAAGCTTTCTTT. The entire variable domain, with the rest obtained from reference TRBV7-3 and TRBJ1-1, is as follows: GAGVSQTPSNKVTEKGKYVELRCDPISGHTALYWYRQSLGQGPEFLIYFQGTGAADDSGLPNDRFFAVRPEGSVSTLKIQRTERGDSAVYLCASSLDGRGPYTEAFFGQGTRLTVV.

CDR3 nucleotide sequence: TGTGCCAGCAGTGAATTCAAGTTGGGGGAGCAGTACTTC. Translating it yields CASSEFKLGEQYF. This chain connects TRBV2 to TRBJ2-7, with D hard to call. The length of the CDR3 is 13 residues. Per the germline V gene, CDR1 is SNHLY and CDR2 is FYNNEI. V was clipped by 2 bases and J by 7 bases, with 12 bases between them.

This clone was seen a few times. J is TRBJ1-1 and V is TRBV2, with D unresolved. This CDR3 comprises 13 residues. V lost 1 base, J lost 4 bases, and 7 bases lay in between. The V gene's germline CDR1 is SNHLY and CDR2 FYNNEI. CDR3 sequence: CASSEVKATEAFF. CDR3 nucleotide sequence: TGTGCCAGCAGTGAAGTTAAGGCCACTGAAGCTTTCTTT.

J is TRBJ1-1 and V is TRBV29-1, with D possibly matching TRBD1 (5 bases). Trimming took 7 bases from V and 3 from J, leaving 12 bases between them. Germline V gene data show CDR1 as SQVTM and CDR2 as ANQGSEA. This CDR3 has 12 residues. The CDR3 reads CSGGTQHTEAFF. For the CDR3, the DNA is TGCAGCGGAGGGACCCAACACACTGAAGCTTTCTTT.

The chain couples TRBV30 to TRBJ1-6; 8 bases are a match to TRBD1. Germline-derived CDR1 and CDR2 are GTSNPN and SVGIG (reference sequence). J lost 9 bases, V lost 3 bases, and 16 bases had no gene match. The CDR3 sequence is 17 residues long. CDR3 DNA: TGTGCCTGGAGAGGAGGGACAGGCCTCTTTAGAGTTTCACCCCTCCACTTT. It is translated as CAWRGGTGLFRVSPLHF.

J is TRBJ1-4 and V is TRBV7-9, with 11 bases aligning to TRBD1. There are 15 residues in the CDR3. The V gene's germline CDR1 is SEHNR and CDR2 FQNEAQ (reference sequence). V lost 5 bases to trimming and J lost 7 bases; unmatched junction nucleotides: 6. CDR3 DNA sequence: TGTGCCAGCAGCCTACTTGGGACAGGGGGTGAAAAACTGTTTTTT. Amino acid sequence: CASSLLGTGGEKLFF.

This clone appeared a few times. The chain combines TRBV6-5 with TRBJ1-1; TRBD1 might be the D (5 bases). The CDR3 is 16 amino acids. The V end was cut by 2 bases, the J end by 0 bases, with 13 bases between. Germline V gene sequence: CDR1 MNHEY, CDR2 SVGAGI. The CDR3 bases are TGTGCCAGCAGTTACGTGTGGGGCTCTATGAACACTGAAGCTTTCTTT. This sequence encodes CASSYVWGSMNTEAFF.